Reported below is one TCR beta chain. What it binds is not known. The sample belongs to a study of CD8+ T cells in alopecia areata. Study-level results: A large proportion of expanded lesional clones were detected persisting in scalp and blood during tofacitinib. Mice gave a clearer picture of TCR sharing than patients did, possibly for HLA-related reasons. Scalp clonality decreased significantly with tofacitinib, and so did expanded CD8+ clones among the top 100.

The treatment denotes: oral pan-JAK inhibitor, 5-10 mg twice daily. Samples from alopecia areata patients were lesional scalp punch biopsies and peripheral blood. Following extraction, RNA underwent reverse transcription to cDNA, which served as the sequencing template. The table came from immunoSEQ multiplex PCR; TCRdb's copy has only in-frame clones and leaves some out. This table has around 140,000 clones, 50% to 65% appearing once. The TCR was taken from a human donor with alopecia areata. The sample consisted of CD8+ T cells sorted from blood, taken at week 4, from a patient treated with tofacitinib.

Written as DNA, the CDR3 is TGTGCCAGCAGTGAAAGGACAGGACCATACAATCAGCCCCAGCATTTT. It yields the protein CASSERTGPYNQPQHF. The genes are TRBV2 and TRBJ1-5; 7 bases agree with TRBD1. Germline CDR1 and CDR2: SNHLY and FYNNEI. The junction had 7 bases not matched to a gene; V was cut back by 2 bases and J by 3 bases. The CDR3 has 16 amino acids.